Listed below are T cell receptor beta chains from one sample, sequenced in a study of CD8+CD57+ T cells in acquired aplastic anemia. TCRdb passed the reads through MiXCR, listing each CDR3 protein once. The data contain about 470,000 distinct CDR3 sequences, approximately 33% of them singletons. The material sequenced was sorted CD4+, CD8+, or CD8+CD57+ T cells (not recorded which) from PBMCs. The receptors shown here come from a human donor with aplastic anemia. CDR3s include the opening cysteine and the closing phenylalanine or tryptophan. A D gene is named only where the DNA matches it firmly. Expanded clones are given a class, and other clones once, few, many or no size at all.

j_call d_call v_call clone_size cdr3_aa cdr3_nt
TRBJ1-6 . TRBV12-3/TRBV12-4 many CASSLTGYNSPLHF TGTGCCAGCAGTTTAACAGGGTACAATTCACCCCTCCACTTT
TRBJ1-3 . TRBV12-3/TRBV12-4 few CASSFGKRGAAGNTIYF TGTGCCAGCAGTTTTGGCAAGCGGGGGGCTGCTGGAAACACCATATATTTT
TRBJ1-2 . TRBV4-3 many CASSQDGVGYGYTF TGCGCCAGCAGCCAAGACGGGGTAGGCTATGGCTACACCTTC
TRBJ1-6 . TRBV25-1 . CASSVGGAKNSPLHF TGTGCCAGCAGTGTAGGGGGGGCGAAAAATTCACCCCTCCACTTT
TRBJ2-1 TRBD1 TRBV7-3 . CTSSPTGAPEDYNEQFF TGTACCAGCAGCCCCACAGGGGCCCCGGAGGACTACAATGAGCAGTTCTTC
TRBJ2-1 . TRBV9 . CASSVRGEAYNEQFF TGTGCCAGCAGCGTAAGGGGGGAAGCCTACAATGAGCAGTTCTTC
TRBJ1-6 . TRBV25-1 . CASMRRLEGSYNSPLHF TGTGCCAGCATGCGCAGGTTGGAGGGCTCCTATAATTCACCCCTCCACTTT
TRBJ1-5 TRBD1 TRBV2 . CATTRDRSNQPQHF TGTGCCACTACCAGGGACAGGAGCAATCAGCCCCAGCATTTT
TRBJ2-1 TRBD2 TRBV7-3 . CASSLSSGRPDEQFF TGTGCCAGCAGCTTAAGTAGCGGGAGGCCCGATGAGCAGTTCTTC
TRBJ2-1 . TRBV11-1 . CASSLDINSYNEQFF TGTGCCAGCAGCTTAGACATAAACTCCTACAATGAGCAGTTCTTC
TRBJ1-1 . TRBV11-2 . CASSLEGDNLNTEAFF TGTGCCAGCAGCTTAGAGGGGGACAACTTGAACACTGAAGCTTTCTTT
TRBJ1-5 TRBD1 TRBV2 many CASSDLPGGNNQPQHF TGTGCCAGCAGTGATCTCCCAGGGGGGAACAATCAGCCCCAGCATTTT
TRBJ1-5 . TRBV15 . CATSRDSQGNQPQHF TGTGCCACCAGCAGAGACTCTCAGGGTAATCAGCCCCAGCATTTT
TRBJ2-1 TRBD2 TRBV7-8 . CASSLAGRATKYEQFF TGTGCCAGCAGCTTAGCGGGGAGGGCCACGAAGTATGAGCAGTTCTTC
TRBJ1-2 . TRBV19 . CASSIDISRVGYTF TGTGCCAGTAGTATAGATATATCCAGGGTTGGCTACACCTTC